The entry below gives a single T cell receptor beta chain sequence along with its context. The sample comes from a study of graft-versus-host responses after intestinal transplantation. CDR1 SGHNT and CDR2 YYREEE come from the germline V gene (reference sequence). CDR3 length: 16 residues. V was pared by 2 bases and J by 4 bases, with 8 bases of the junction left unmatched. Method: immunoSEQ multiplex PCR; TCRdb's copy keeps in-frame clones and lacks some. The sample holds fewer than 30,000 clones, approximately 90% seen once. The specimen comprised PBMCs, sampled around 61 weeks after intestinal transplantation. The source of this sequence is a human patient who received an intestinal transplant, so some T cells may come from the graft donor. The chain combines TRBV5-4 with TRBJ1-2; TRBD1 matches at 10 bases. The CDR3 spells CASSFPRGQGVYGYTF. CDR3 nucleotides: TGTGCCAGCAGCTTCCCCCGTGGACAGGGGGTCTATGGCTACACCTTC.